This T cell receptor (beta chain) appears in the sequencing data of a study of cytomegalovirus exposure and HLA in healthy donors. Findings of the study overall: Presence/absence analyses rested on an assumption that sequencing depth was roughly uniform across donors. TRBV6-2, TRBV6-3 and other indistinguishable V segments were excluded. In a later analysis, common viral pathogens appeared linked to several of the most significant clusters.

Researchers ran the PCR with 60 Vbeta and 13 Jbeta primers. The protocol was immunoSEQ multiplex PCR, while the TCRdb copy is restricted to in-frame clones and leaves out a portion. This listing includes 96,000 or so clones. CDR3 length equals 15 residues. Trimming took 2 bases from V and 5 from J, leaving 13 bases between them. Germline V gene data show CDR1 as MNHEY and CDR2 as SVGAGI. A word on this clone: Its matching antigen is unknown.

The chain recombines TRBV6-5 with TRBJ2-1; tentative D call: TRBD2 (6 bases). Sequencing was carried out using PBMCs. The TCR sequence derives from a girl aged 5 to 17 in good health and CMV-seropositive. DNA for the CDR3: TGTGCCAGCAGTTACGGGGGTCCGGGGGACAATGAGCAGTTCTTC. Encoded protein: CASSYGGPGDNEQFF.